The 26 T cell receptor beta chains reported below all come from one sample, sequenced in a study of T cell responses to AZD1222 COVID-19 vaccine. The data were produced by immunoSEQ multiplex PCR, yet TCRdb's version contains in-frame clones alone and is incomplete. The sample has 130,000 or so clones, around 94% seen once; the top ten hold 6.6%. Sequences were derived from peripheral blood, sampled on day 0 of AZD1222 vaccination. The receptors stem from an adult in good health.

The rearrangement links TRBV11-2 to TRBJ2-5, with TRBD1 matching over 8 bases. The V and J ends lost 1 base and 2 bases, in that order; junction bases with no gene match: 6. This CDR3 is built from 16 residues. Germline-derived CDR1 and CDR2 are SGHAT and FQNNGV. The DNA of the CDR3 is TGTGCCAGCAGCTTAGGCCGGACAGGGCGACAAGAGACCCAGTACTTC. It is translated as CASSLGRTGRQETQYF.

The CDR3 DNA follows: TGTGCCAGCAGCCTCTCTGGGTACAATGAGCAGTTCTTC. Translated, it gives CASSLSGYNEQFF. The rearrangement uses TRBV11-3 and TRBJ2-1; D is uncertain. Trimming removed 5 bases at V and 4 bases at J, with 9 bases between. CDR1 is SGHNT and CDR2 is YENEEA in the germline V gene. CDR3 length equals 13 residues.

J is TRBJ1-2 and V is TRBV5-1, with no clear D. Germline CDR1 reads SGHRS; CDR2 reads YFSETQ. The CDR3 is 13 amino acids. Trimming pared 5 bases from V and 3 bases from J, leaving 11 bases between. The CDR3 DNA sequence: TGCGCCAGCAGGGTGGGTGGCGACTATGGCTACACCTTC. This sequence encodes CASRVGGDYGYTF.

The chain links TRBV6-6 to TRBJ2-3; 13 nucleotides line up with TRBD2. The CDR3 length is 14 residues. Unmatched junction bases numbered 0, after V lost 5 bases and J lost 4 bases. Germline V gives CDR1 MNHNY, CDR2 SVGAGI (reference sequence). The CDR3 region is CASSGTSGADTQYF. CDR3 coding DNA: TGTGCCAGCAGTGGGACTAGCGGGGCAGATACGCAGTATTTT.

The chain links TRBV5-4 to TRBJ2-1; D gene uncertain. Germline lookup yields CDR1 SGHNT and CDR2 YYREEE (reference sequence). V was cut by 2 bases and J by 0 bases, with 9 bases left in between. This CDR3 spans 15 amino acids. The CDR3 spells CASSLAPSSYNEQFF. CDR3 DNA sequence: TGTGCCAGCAGCTTAGCACCGAGCTCCTACAATGAGCAGTTCTTC.

The J gene is TRBJ2-1, the V gene TRBV2; perhaps TRBD2 as D (7 bases). The germline V gene has CDR1 SNHLY and CDR2 FYNNEI. The CDR3 is made up of 16 amino acids. V lost 9 bases to trimming and J lost 2 bases, with 20 bases between them. For the CDR3, the DNA is TGTGCCAGTAGCCGAGATCGGGGGGCCACCTACAATGAGCAGTTCTTC. This translates into CASSRDRGATYNEQFF.

This clone appeared once. CDR3 sequence: CASSPGQGWAGNTIYF. The CDR3 region has the DNA TGTGCCAGCAGCCCAGGACAGGGATGGGCTGGAAACACCATATATTTT. The chain links TRBV3-1 (or the pseudogene TRBV3-2) to TRBJ1-3, with 8 positions matching TRBD1. J lost 2 bases, V lost 4 bases, and 7 bases had no gene match. The CDR3 spans 16 residues. Germline lookup yields CDR1 LGHDT and CDR2 YNNKEL (reference sequence).

This chain links TRBV18 with TRBJ2-1; D not certain. The germline V and J ends were trimmed by 4 bases and 10 bases, with 8 bases remaining between them. The V gene's germline CDR1 is KGHSH and CDR2 LQKENI. The CDR3 is 11 amino acids. The CDR3 DNA is TGTGCCAGCTCACAGGGAAACGAGCAGTTCTTC. It codes for CASSQGNEQFF.

The DNA for the CDR3 is TGTGCCAGCAGTTTAGCTCAGCCCCAGCATTTT. Protein: CASSLAQPQHF. The gene calls are TRBV12-3 or TRBV12-4 and TRBJ1-5; D remains unclear. The CDR3 totals 11 residues. Trimming removed 0 bases at V and 6 bases at J, with 0 bases between.

The genes are TRBV1 and TRBJ1-1. TRBV1 is tagged as a pseudogene. The CDR3 has 15 residues. Here the CDR3 DNA reads TGCACCAGCAGCCCGAGGGACCAGAGGGTCACTGAAGCTTTCTTT. Translation: CTSSPRDQRVTEAFF.

J is TRBJ1-2 and V is TRBV7-9, with TRBD1 matching over 8 bases. Trimming at V came to 4 bases and at J to 0 bases, leaving 4 bases not matched to a gene. Germline V gives CDR1 SEHNR, CDR2 FQNEAQ (reference sequence). The CDR3 sequence is 15 residues long. The CDR3 spells CASSSTGGANYGYTF. In nucleotides, the CDR3 is TGTGCCAGCAGCTCCACAGGGGGAGCTAACTATGGCTACACCTTC. Looking up the rest from reference TRBV7-9 and TRBJ1-2 gives the full variable domain: DTGVSQNPRHKITKRGQNVTFRCDPISEHNRLYWYRQTLGQGPEFLTYFQNEAQLEKSRLLSDRFSAERPKGSFSTLEIQRTEQGDSAMYLCASSSTGGANYGYTFGSGTRLTVV.

The chain employs TRBV7-8 and TRBJ1-4; 12 bases are shared with TRBD1. The germline CDR1 and CDR2 sequences are SGHVS and FQNEAQ. V dropped 7 bases and J dropped 8; count of bases not matched to a gene: 8. This CDR3 has 15 residues. This chain's CDR3 is CASTQTGTGGEKLFF. In DNA, the CDR3 is TGTGCCAGCACCCAGACCGGGACAGGGGGCGAAAAACTGTTTTTT.

The rearrangement uses TRBV5-1 and TRBJ1-1, with TRBD1 as a possible D gene (5 bases). This CDR3 region has 15 residues. V was trimmed by 0 bases and J by 1 base, leaving 10 bases between them. Germline CDR1 reads SGHRS; CDR2 reads YFSETQ. For the CDR3, the DNA is TGCGCCAGCAGCTTGGTTGTTGGGGCGAACACTGAAGCTTTCTTT. As protein: CASSLVVGANTEAFF.

J is TRBJ2-5 and V is TRBV27; D is possibly TRBD1 (5 bases). The V gene's germline CDR1 is MNHEY and CDR2 SMNVEV (reference sequence). The V gene lost 4 bases and the J gene lost 4 bases, with 19 bases spanning the gap. CDR3 size: 16 residues. The CDR3 loop reads CASSSQASYIRETQYF. The CDR3 DNA follows: TGTGCCAGCAGTTCACAGGCTAGTTATATTCGAGAGACCCAGTACTTC.

This rearrangement joins TRBV28 to TRBJ1-5; a weak D match, TRBD1 (5 bases). CDR1 and CDR2 from the germline V gene are MDHEN and SYDVKM. V was pared by 5 bases and J by 0 bases, with 17 bases between. The CDR3 runs 17 residues. DNA of the CDR3: TGTGCCAGCAGTACCCAACAGGACTGGTATAGCAATCAGCCCCAGCATTTT. Its protein is CASSTQQDWYSNQPQHF.

The chain combines TRBV6-5 with TRBJ2-6; D might be TRBD1 (6 bases). The CDR3 runs 14 residues. CDR1 is MNHEY and CDR2 is SVGAGI in the germline V gene. With 6 bases removed from V and 2 bases from J, the gap between germline ends came to 8 bases. The CDR3 DNA is TGTGCCAGCAGACAGGGAGCTGGGGCCAACGTCCTGACTTTC. It translates to CASRQGAGANVLTF.

V usage is TRBV6-2 or TRBV6-3 and J usage is TRBJ2-3; D gene ambiguous. Germline-derived CDR1 and CDR2 are MNHEY and SVGEGT. Trimming took off 0 bases at V and 4 bases at J, with 8 bases between the two ends. The CDR3 consists of 14 residues. CDR3 nucleotides: TGTGCCAGCAGTTACTCCCGACTCGCAGATACGCAGTATTTT. Protein: CASSYSRLADTQYF.

The chain employs TRBV27 and TRBJ2-1; D gene uncertain. Germline-derived CDR1 and CDR2 are MNHEY and SMNVEV (reference sequence). The CDR3 runs 11 residues. V lost 4 bases to trimming and J lost 3 bases, with 1 base between them. The CDR3 loop is CASSYYNEQFF. As DNA, the CDR3 is TGTGCCAGCAGTTACTACAATGAGCAGTTCTTC.

The CDR3 nucleotides read TGTGCCAGCAGTTACAGGGTCAAAGAGACCCAGTACTTC. Translation: CASSYRVKETQYF. The chain joins TRBV6-2 or TRBV6-3 to TRBJ2-5, with D unresolved. CDR1 and CDR2 (germline): MNHEY, SVGEGT. The CDR3 is made up of 13 amino acids. V shed 2 bases and J shed 3 bases, with 7 bases lying between them.

The chain uses TRBV7-9 and TRBJ2-2; 9 nucleotides align to TRBD1. The CDR3 has 16 residues. The ends lost 5 bases at V and 2 bases at J; junction bases unmatched: 6. CDR1 and CDR2 (germline): SEHNR, FQNEAQ (reference sequence). CDR3 sequence: CASSGTGGGNTGELFF. The DNA of the CDR3 is TGTGCCAGCAGCGGCACAGGGGGCGGAAACACCGGGGAGCTGTTTTTT.

The rearrangement uses TRBV2 and TRBJ2-1; TRBD1 or TRBD2 may be the D gene (5 bases each). The CDR3 has 19 amino acids. V dropped 1 base and J dropped 3 bases, with 22 bases sitting between them. CDR1 and CDR2 (germline): SNHLY, FYNNEI. The CDR3 is CASSEVPRDGYWNYNEQFF. In DNA form, the CDR3 reads TGTGCCAGCAGTGAAGTCCCCCGGGACGGGTATTGGAACTACAATGAGCAGTTCTTC.

The CDR3, as DNA: TGTGCCAGTAAGCCCGGAGGGACAGGGCAGGACTACACCTTC. Amino acids: CASKPGGTGQDYTF. The V gene is TRBV7-9, the J gene TRBJ1-2; 9 nucleotides line up with TRBD1. CDR3 length: 14 amino acids. Germline values: CDR1 SEHNR, CDR2 FQNEAQ (reference sequence). V was clipped by 9 bases and J by 10 bases; unmatched bases: 15.

The chain has TRBV11-2 and TRBJ1-2; D gene unclear. V dropped 5 bases and J dropped 4 bases, with 14 bases sitting between them. CDR1 is SGHAT and CDR2 is FQNNGV in the germline V gene. The CDR3 covers 14 residues. CDR3 sequence reads: CASSPAPLVYGYTF. The DNA of the CDR3 is TGTGCCAGCAGCCCAGCCCCCCTAGTCTATGGCTACACCTTC. Complete variable domain (other parts from reference TRBV11-2 and TRBJ1-2): EAGVAQSPRYKIIEKRQSVAFWCNPISGHATLYWYQQILGQGPKLLIQFQNNGVVDDSQLPKDRFSAERLKGVDSTLKIQPAKLEDSAVYLCASSPAPLVYGYTFGSGTRLTVV.

The chain carries TRBV6-5 and TRBJ2-5, with D perhaps given as TRBD1 or TRBD2 (6 bases each). Germline V gene sequence: CDR1 MNHEY, CDR2 SVGAGI. Trimming shortened V by 6 bases and J by 5 bases, and 13 bases separated the two germline ends. This CDR3 has 13 residues. The CDR3 DNA is TGTGCCAGCAGGACTAGGGGGGACGAGACCCAGTACTTC. This gives the protein CASRTRGDETQYF.

The chain combines TRBV15 with TRBJ2-7; 9 nucleotides align to TRBD2. Looked up from germline, CDR1 is LNHNV and CDR2 is YYDKDF (reference sequence). V lost 0 bases, J lost 5 bases, and 8 bases stayed unmatched. The CDR3 loop spans 16 amino acids. This CDR3 is CATSRDLVAGAHEQYF. The CDR3, as DNA: TGTGCCACCAGCAGAGATCTGGTAGCGGGAGCCCACGAGCAGTACTTC.

This clone occurred a few times. The gene calls are TRBV28 and TRBJ1-2, with TRBD1 as a possible D gene (5 bases). The germline V and J ends were trimmed by 6 bases and 8 bases, with 22 bases remaining between them. The CDR3 contains 15 residues. Germline CDR1 MDHEN, CDR2 SYDVKM. The chain's CDR3 is CASSSPVPSGNGYTF. The DNA of the CDR3 is TGTGCCAGCAGCTCACCCGTCCCCTCAGGGAACGGCTACACCTTC.